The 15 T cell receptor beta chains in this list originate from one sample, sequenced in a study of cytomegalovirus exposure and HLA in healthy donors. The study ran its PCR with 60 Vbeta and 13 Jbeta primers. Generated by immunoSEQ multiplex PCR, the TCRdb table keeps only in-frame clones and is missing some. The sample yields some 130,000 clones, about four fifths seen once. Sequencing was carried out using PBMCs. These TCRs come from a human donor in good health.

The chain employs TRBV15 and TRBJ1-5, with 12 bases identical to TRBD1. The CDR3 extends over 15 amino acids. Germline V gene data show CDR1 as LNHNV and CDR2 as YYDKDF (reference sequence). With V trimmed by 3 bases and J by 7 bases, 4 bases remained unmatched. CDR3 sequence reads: CATSRGTGGGQPQHF. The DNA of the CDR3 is TGTGCCACCAGCAGGGGGACAGGGGGCGGCCAGCCCCAGCATTTT.

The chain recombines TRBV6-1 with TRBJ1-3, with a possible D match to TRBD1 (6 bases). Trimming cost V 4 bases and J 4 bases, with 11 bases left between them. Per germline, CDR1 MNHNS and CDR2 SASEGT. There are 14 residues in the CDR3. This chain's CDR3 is CASSAYRDGNTIYF. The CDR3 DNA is TGTGCCAGCAGTGCCTACAGGGACGGAAACACCATATATTTT.

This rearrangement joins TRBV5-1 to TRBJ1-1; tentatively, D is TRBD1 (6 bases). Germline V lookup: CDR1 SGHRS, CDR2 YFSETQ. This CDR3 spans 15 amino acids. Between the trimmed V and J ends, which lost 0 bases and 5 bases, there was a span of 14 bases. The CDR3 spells CASSLVGAPTTEAFF. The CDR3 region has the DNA TGCGCCAGCAGCTTGGTGGGGGCCCCAACGACTGAAGCTTTCTTT. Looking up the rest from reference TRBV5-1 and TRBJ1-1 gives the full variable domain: KAGVTQTPRYLIKTRGQQVTLSCSPISGHRSVSWYQQTPGQGLQFLFEYFSETQRNKGNFPGRFSGRQFSNSRSEMNVSTLELGDSALYLCASSLVGAPTTEAFFGQGTRLTVV.

The CDR3 sequence is CASSIGGQGAYGYTF. The CDR3 bases are TGTGCCAGTAGTATAGGAGGACAGGGGGCTTATGGCTACACCTTC. V and J are TRBV19 and TRBJ1-2; 11 bases line up with TRBD1. The CDR3 loop spans 15 amino acids. CDR1 is LNHDA and CDR2 is SQIVND in the germline V gene (reference sequence). Trimming removed 1 base from V and 5 bases from J; junction bases left unmatched: 3.

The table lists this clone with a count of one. The CDR3: CASSEQGWQPQHF. As DNA, the CDR3 is TGTGCCAGCAGTGAACAGGGGTGGCAGCCCCAGCATTTT. V usage is TRBV6-1 and J usage is TRBJ1-5, with a possible D match to TRBD1 (6 bases). The CDR3 consists of 13 residues. The ends were cut back, 2 bases at V and 7 bases at J, with 9 bases in the middle. From germline, CDR1 is MNHNS and CDR2 SASEGT.

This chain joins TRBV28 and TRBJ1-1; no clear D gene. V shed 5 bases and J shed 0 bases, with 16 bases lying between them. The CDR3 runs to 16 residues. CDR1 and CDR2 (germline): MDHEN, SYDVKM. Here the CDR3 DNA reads TGTGCCAGCAGTCCCCCAGTGGCCCCCATGAACACTGAAGCTTTCTTT. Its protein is CASSPPVAPMNTEAFF.

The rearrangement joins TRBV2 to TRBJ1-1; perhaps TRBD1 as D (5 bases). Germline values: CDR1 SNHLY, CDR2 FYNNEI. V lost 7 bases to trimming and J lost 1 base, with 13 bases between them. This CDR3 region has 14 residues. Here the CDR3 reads CASNDRGWNTEAFF. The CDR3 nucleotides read TGTGCCAGCAATGACAGAGGGTGGAACACTGAAGCTTTCTTT.

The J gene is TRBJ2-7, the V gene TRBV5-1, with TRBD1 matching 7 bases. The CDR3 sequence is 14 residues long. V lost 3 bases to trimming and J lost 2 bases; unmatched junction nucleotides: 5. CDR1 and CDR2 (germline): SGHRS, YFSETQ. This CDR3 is CASSSRDRAYEQYF. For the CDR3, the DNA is TGCGCCAGCAGCTCGAGGGACAGAGCCTACGAGCAGTACTTC.

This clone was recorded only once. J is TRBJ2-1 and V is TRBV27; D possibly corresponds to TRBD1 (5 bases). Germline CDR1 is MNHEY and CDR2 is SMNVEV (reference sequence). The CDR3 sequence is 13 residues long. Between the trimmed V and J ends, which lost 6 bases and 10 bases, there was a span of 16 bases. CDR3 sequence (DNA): TGTGCCAGCAGCCCCAACATTTACAGGGAGCAGTTCTTC. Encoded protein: CASSPNIYREQFF.

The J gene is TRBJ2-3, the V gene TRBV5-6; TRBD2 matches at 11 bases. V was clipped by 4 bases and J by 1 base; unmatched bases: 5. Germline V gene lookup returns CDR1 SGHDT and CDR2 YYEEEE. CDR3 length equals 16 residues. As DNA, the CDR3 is TGTGCCAGCAGCACCAGACTAGCGGGGCGCACAGATACGCAGTATTTT. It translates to CASSTRLAGRTDTQYF.

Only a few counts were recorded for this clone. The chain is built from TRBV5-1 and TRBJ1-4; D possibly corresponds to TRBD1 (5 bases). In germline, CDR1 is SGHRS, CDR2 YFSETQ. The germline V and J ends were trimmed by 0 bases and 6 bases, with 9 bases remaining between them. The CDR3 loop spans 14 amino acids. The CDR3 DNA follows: TGCGCCAGCAGCTTGGGAGGGGAGGATGAAAAACTGTTTTTT. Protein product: CASSLGGEDEKLFF.

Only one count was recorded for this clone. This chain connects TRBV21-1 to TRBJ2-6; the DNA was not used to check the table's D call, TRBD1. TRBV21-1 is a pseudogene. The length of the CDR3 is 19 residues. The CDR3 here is CASSKALGQTASGANVLTF. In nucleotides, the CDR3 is TGTGCCAGCAGCAAAGCGCTTGGACAGACCGCCTCTGGGGCCAACGTCCTGACTTTC.

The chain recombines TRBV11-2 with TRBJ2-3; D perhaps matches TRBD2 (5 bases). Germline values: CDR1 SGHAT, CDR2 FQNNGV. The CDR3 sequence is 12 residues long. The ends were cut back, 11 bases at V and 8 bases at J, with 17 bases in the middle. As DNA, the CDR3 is TGTGCCGGAGCGTCGGAGGTCGGTACGCAGTATTTT. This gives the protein CAGASEVGTQYF.

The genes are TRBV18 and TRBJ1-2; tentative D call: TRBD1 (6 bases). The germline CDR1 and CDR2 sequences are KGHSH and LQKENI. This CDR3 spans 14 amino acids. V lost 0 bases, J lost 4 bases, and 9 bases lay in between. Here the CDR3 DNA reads TGTGCCAGCTCACCACCAGCAGGGGCCTATGGCTACACCTTC. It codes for CASSPPAGAYGYTF.

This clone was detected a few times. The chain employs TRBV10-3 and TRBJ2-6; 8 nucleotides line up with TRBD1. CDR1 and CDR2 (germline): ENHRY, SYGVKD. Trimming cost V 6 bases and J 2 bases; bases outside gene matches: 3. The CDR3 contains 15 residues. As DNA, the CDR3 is TGTGCCATCAGACAGGGGGAAACTGGGGCCAACGTCCTGACTTTC. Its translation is CAIRQGETGANVLTF.